Listed below are T cell receptor beta chains from one sample, sequenced in a study of PD-1 blockade in classical Hodgkin lymphoma. Produced via immunoSEQ multiplex PCR; TCRdb's table is partial and in-frame only. The sample has some 93,000 clones, over 85% seen once; the top ten hold 2.8%. The source material was peripheral blood mononuclear cells (PBMCs), sampled at baseline. The receptors originated from a human donor with classical Hodgkin lymphoma. Each CDR3 is given with its conserved first and last residue. The D gene is left open where the match is weak. Clone size is given for some rows only: seen once, a few or many times, or a class if the clone is expanded.

j_gene	v_gene	abundance	d_gene	CDR3aa	CDR3nt
TRBJ1-4	TRBV30	once	TRBD1	CAWSVPGQGGF	TGTGCCTGGAGTGTACCGGGACAGGGGGGTTTT
TRBJ1-3	TRBV2	few	.	CASTRSYRAGNTIYF	TGTGCCAGCACGCGTTCCTACCGGGCGGGAAACACCATATATTTT
TRBJ1-2	TRBV28	.	.	CASSLFRSRNRVYGYTF	TGTGCCAGCAGTTTATTTCGGTCTCGGAACAGGGTCTATGGCTACACCTTC
TRBJ2-2	TRBV27	.	.	CASSLYRPYTGELFF	TGTGCCAGCAGTTTATACCGTCCGTACACCGGGGAGCTGTTTTTT
TRBJ2-3	TRBV5-5	.	.	CASSLAEVDTQYF	TGTGCCAGCAGCTTGGCCGAGGTAGATACGCAGTATTTT
TRBJ2-3	TRBV9	.	.	CASSLRPADTQYF	TGTGCCAGCAGCCTCCGACCCGCAGATACGCAGTATTTT
TRBJ2-5	TRBV19	.	.	CATATGTEQETQYF	TGTGCCACCGCAACCGGGACTGAGCAAGAGACCCAGTACTTC
TRBJ2-2	TRBV9	.	.	CASSGQGLTGELFF	TGTGCCAGCAGCGGACAGGGACTTACCGGGGAGCTGTTTTTT
TRBJ1-2	TRBV10-3	.	.	CAISTEFLYGYTF	TGTGCCATCAGTACAGAGTTCCTGTATGGCTACACCTTC
TRBJ1-2	TRBV7-9	few	TRBD1	CASSSNRGEYYGYTF	TGTGCCAGCAGCAGCAACAGGGGAGAGTACTATGGCTACACCTTC
TRBJ2-5	TRBV7-9	once	TRBD1	CASSPRGRGMGTGLETQYF	TGTGCCAGCAGCCCGCGGGGACGAGGAATGGGGACAGGGTTAGAGACCCAGTACTTC
TRBJ1-4	TRBV19	.	TRBD1	CASSIVKGQGSEKLFF	TGTGCCAGTAGTATAGTGAAGGGACAGGGAAGCGAAAAACTGTTTTTT
TRBJ1-2	TRBV7-2	.	TRBD1	CASSLSPKEGAWYGYTF	TGTGCCAGCAGCTTATCTCCGAAAGAGGGGGCGTGGTATGGCTACACCTTC
TRBJ2-7	TRBV11-2	.	.	CASSLDIGVYEQYF	TGTGCCAGCAGCTTAGATATCGGGGTCTACGAGCAGTACTTC
TRBJ2-5	TRBV6-5	.	.	CASSTSPGDKTQYF	TGTGCCAGCAGTACTAGCCCCGGGGATAAGACCCAGTACTTC
TRBJ2-1	TRBV10-3	.	TRBD2	CAISESRASGTSSYNEQFF	TGTGCCATCAGTGAGTCGCGGGCTAGCGGGACAAGCTCCTACAATGAGCAGTTCTTC
TRBJ1-5	TRBV10-2	.	TRBD1	CASTQGAWSGNQPQHF	TGCGCCAGCACCCAGGGGGCTTGGTCGGGCAATCAGCCCCAGCATTTT
TRBJ1-3	TRBV5-4	.	.	CASSLDRAGNTIYF	TGTGCCAGCAGCTTGGACAGGGCGGGAAACACCATATATTTT
TRBJ1-5	TRBV28	.	.	CASSYRGGAYQPQHF	TGTGCCAGCAGTTACCGGGGGGGCGCTTATCAGCCCCAGCATTTT
TRBJ2-7	TRBV18	.	TRBD2	CASSQSTGLAGYEQYF	TGTGCCAGCTCACAGAGCACCGGACTAGCGGGTTACGAGCAGTACTTC
TRBJ2-1	TRBV30	once	TRBD2	CAWGGLAGAFEQFF	TGTGCCTGGGGGGGACTAGCGGGAGCATTTGAGCAGTTCTTC
TRBJ2-3	TRBV27	.	TRBD1	CASNAQGAWDTQYF	TGTGCCAGCAACGCCCAGGGGGCTTGGGATACGCAGTATTTT
TRBJ2-7	TRBV18	.	.	CASSLGGVGALRYEQYF	TGTGCCAGCTCACTCGGTGGAGTAGGGGCGCTACGATACGAGCAGTACTTC
TRBJ2-3	TRBV4-2	.	.	CASSPWAGTDTQYF	TGTGCCAGCAGCCCCTGGGCCGGCACAGATACGCAGTATTTT
TRBJ2-3	TRBV9	few	.	CASSISLLVVSTDTQYF	TGTGCCAGCAGCATCTCCCTACTAGTAGTCAGCACAGATACGCAGTATTTT
TRBJ2-3	TRBV19	.	.	CATQTSGSTDTQYF	TGTGCCACGCAGACTAGTGGTAGCACAGATACGCAGTATTTT
TRBJ2-7	TRBV5-4	.	.	CASSAGRVSYEQYF	TGTGCCAGCAGCGCAGGACGGGTCTCCTACGAGCAGTACTTC
TRBJ1-5	TRBV6-5	.	.	CASARGASNQPQHF	TGTGCCAGCGCCAGAGGGGCTAGCAATCAGCCCCAGCATTTT
TRBJ2-5	TRBV5-4	.	.	CASSQQGHQETQYF	TGTGCCAGCAGCCAACAGGGCCACCAAGAGACCCAGTACTTC
TRBJ2-7	TRBV5-1	.	.	CASSLTGASWEQYF	TGCGCCAGCAGCTTGACCGGGGCCTCCTGGGAGCAGTACTTC
TRBJ1-4	TRBV27	.	.	CASSLSGVEKLFF	TGTGCCAGCAGTTTATCTGGCGTAGAAAAACTGTTTTTT
TRBJ2-3	TRBV6-1	.	.	CASSAGTLSTDTQYF	TGTGCCAGCAGTGCCGGGACCCTCAGCACAGATACGCAGTATTTT